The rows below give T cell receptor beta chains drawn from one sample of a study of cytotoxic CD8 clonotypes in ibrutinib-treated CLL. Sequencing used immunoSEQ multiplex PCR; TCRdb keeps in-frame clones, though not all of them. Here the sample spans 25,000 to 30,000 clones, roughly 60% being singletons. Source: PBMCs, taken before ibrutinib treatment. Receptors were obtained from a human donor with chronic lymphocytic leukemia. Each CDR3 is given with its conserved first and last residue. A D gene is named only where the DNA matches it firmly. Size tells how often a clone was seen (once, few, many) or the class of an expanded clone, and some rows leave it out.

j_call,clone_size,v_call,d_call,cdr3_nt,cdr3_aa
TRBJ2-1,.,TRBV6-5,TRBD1,TGTGCCAGCAGTTACTCGACCGTCAGGGGGCGCTATGAGCAGTTCTTC,CASSYSTVRGRYEQFF
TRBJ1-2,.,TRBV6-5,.,TGTGCCAGCAGTTATTCGGGGGTAGCTAACTATGGCTACACCTTC,CASSYSGVANYGYTF
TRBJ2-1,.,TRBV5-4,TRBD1,TGTGCCAGCAGCACTTACAGGGGAACGAATGAGCAGTTCTTC,CASSTYRGTNEQFF
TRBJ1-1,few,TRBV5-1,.,TGCGCCAGCAGCTTTCGGCTTGCAGGGGTGAACACTGAAGCTTTCTTT,CASSFRLAGVNTEAFF
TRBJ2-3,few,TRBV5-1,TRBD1,TGCGCCAGCAGCTTAGGAGACAGGGGGGCCACAGATACGCAGTATTTT,CASSLGDRGATDTQYF
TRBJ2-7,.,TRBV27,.,TGTGCCAGCAGTTTAACAGGGTTTGGCTCCTACGAGCAGTACTTC,CASSLTGFGSYEQYF
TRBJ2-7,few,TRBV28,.,TGTGCCAGCAGTTCCACAGGGTGGTACGAGCAGTACTTC,CASSSTGWYEQYF
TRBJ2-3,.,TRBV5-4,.,TGTGCCAGCAGCTTCCTGGTCAACAGGCAGACAGATACGCAGTATTTT,CASSFLVNRQTDTQYF
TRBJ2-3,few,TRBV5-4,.,TGTGCCAGCAGCCTCGGGACGCCGGGAAAGACGCAGTATTTT,CASSLGTPGKTQYF
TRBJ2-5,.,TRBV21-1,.,TGTGCCAGCAGCATAGAGGGGGTAAGGCGCGGACCAATCCGAGAGACCCAGTACTTC,CASSIEGVRRGPIRETQYF
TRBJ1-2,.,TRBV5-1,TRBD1,TGCGCCAGCAACACCCAAACAGGGGATGGCTACACCTTC,CASNTQTGDGYTF
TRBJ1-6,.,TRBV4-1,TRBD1,TGCGCCAGCAGCCGACAGGGGGCTTCACCCCTCCACTTT,CASSRQGASPLHF
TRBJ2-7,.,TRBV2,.,TGTGCCAGCGGGATCTTAGGGCCTGCCGAGCAGTACTTC,CASGILGPAEQYF
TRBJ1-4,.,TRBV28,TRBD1,TGTGCCAGCAGCGTACAGGGGGGTTATGAAAAACTGTTTTTT,CASSVQGGYEKLFF
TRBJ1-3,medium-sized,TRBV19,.,TGTGCCAGTAGTTGGGACGTGACTGGAAACACCATATATTTT,CASSWDVTGNTIYF
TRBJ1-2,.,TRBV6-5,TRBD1,TGTGCCAGCAGCGCTACAGGGGGCGACGGCTACACCTTC,CASSATGGDGYTF
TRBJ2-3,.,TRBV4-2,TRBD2,TGTGCCAGCAGCCAGGGTACTAGCGGACACACAGATACGCAGTATTTT,CASSQGTSGHTDTQYF
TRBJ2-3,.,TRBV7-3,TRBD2,TGTGCCAGCAGCCCGGGGACTAGCGGGGCCACAGATACGCAGTATTTT,CASSPGTSGATDTQYF
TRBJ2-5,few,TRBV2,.,TGTGCCAGCAGTGAAGCGCGGGCAGGGAGTGACTTC,CASSEARAGSDF
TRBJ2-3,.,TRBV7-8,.,TGTGCCAGCAGCTTATTGGCTAGTAATCCCCCAGATACGCAGTATTTT,CASSLLASNPPDTQYF
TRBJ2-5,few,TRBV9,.,TGTGCCAGCAGCGTAGGGACCCGGGCAGGGGATTTGCAGACCCAGTACTTC,CASSVGTRAGDLQTQYF
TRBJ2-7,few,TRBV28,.,TGTGCCACCAGAAGGCAGCGCGAGCAGTACTTC,CATRRQREQYF
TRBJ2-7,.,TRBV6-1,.,TGTGCCAGCAGTGAGAGGGACGGGTACGAGCAGTACTTC,CASSERDGYEQYF
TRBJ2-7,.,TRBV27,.,TGTGCCAGCAGTTTATCCAGAGGGGGTCTCTTCTACGAGCAGTACTTC,CASSLSRGGLFYEQYF
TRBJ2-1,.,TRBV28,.,TGTGCCAGCAGTTTATTACGGAAGGGTCTGAATGAGCAGTTCTTC,CASSLLRKGLNEQFF
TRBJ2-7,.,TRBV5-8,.,TGTGCCAGCGGGGACGGCTACTACGAGCAGTACTTC,CASGDGYYEQYF
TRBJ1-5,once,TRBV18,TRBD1,TGTGCCAGCACGTCGGACAGGGAAGGACAGCCCCAGCATTTT,CASTSDREGQPQHF
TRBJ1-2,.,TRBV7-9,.,TGTGCCAGCAGCTCGATTGACAGGACAATGCGTGGCTACACCTTC,CASSSIDRTMRGYTF
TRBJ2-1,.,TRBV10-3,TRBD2,TGTGCCATCAGTGAGCGGGAGGCAGACAATGAGCAGTTCTTC,CAISEREADNEQFF
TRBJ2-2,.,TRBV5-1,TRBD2,TGCGCCAGCAGCTCCGGACTAGCGGTGAACACCGGGGAGCTGTTTTTT,CASSSGLAVNTGELFF
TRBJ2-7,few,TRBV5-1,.,TGCGCCAGCAGCCCACCGGTAATAGGGGGTAGGGACGAGCAGTACTTC,CASSPPVIGGRDEQYF
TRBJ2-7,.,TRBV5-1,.,TGCGCCAGCAGCCCCCAGGCCATGGGGGGCGAGCAGTACTTC,CASSPQAMGGEQYF
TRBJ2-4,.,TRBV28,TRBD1,TGTGCCAGCAGTAGTTCCGACAGGGGGGGAAACTTC,CASSSSDRGGNF
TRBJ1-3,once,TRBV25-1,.,TGTGCCAGCAGTGAAAACCGGGGGGCACCTGGAAACACCATATATTTT,CASSENRGAPGNTIYF
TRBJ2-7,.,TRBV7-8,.,TGTGCCAGCAGCTTAGCGGGAGAGGTTTTTGGCGAGCAGTACTTC,CASSLAGEVFGEQYF
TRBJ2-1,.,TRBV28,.,TGTGCCAGCAGGGACTATAGCTCCTACAATGAGCAGTTCTTC,CASRDYSSYNEQFF
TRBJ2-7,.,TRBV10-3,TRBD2,TGTGCCATCAGTGACTACGGGACTAGCGGTTTGGTGGAGCAGTACTTC,CAISDYGTSGLVEQYF
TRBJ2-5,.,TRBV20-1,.,TGCAGTGCTTTAGTGGTAGAGACCCAGTACTTC,CSALVVETQYF
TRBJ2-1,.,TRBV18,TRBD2,TGTGCCAGCTCACCCCCGGGACTAGCGGGGGGGCAGGGGCAGTTCTTC,CASSPPGLAGGQGQFF
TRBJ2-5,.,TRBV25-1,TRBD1,TGTGCCAGGACACCCAGGACAGGCCAAGAGACCCAGTACTTC,CARTPRTGQETQYF
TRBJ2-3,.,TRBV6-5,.,TGTGCCAGCAGTTACTCCCCCCTTAGCGCCCATACGCAGTATTTT,CASSYSPLSAHTQYF
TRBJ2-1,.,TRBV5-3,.,TGTGCCAGAAGCCCCCGGGACATAGACAACTACTCCTACAATGAGCAGTTCTTC,CARSPRDIDNYSYNEQFF
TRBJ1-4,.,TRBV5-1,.,TGCGCCAGCAGCTTGGCCCCCGGGACAACAGAAAAACTGTTTTTT,CASSLAPGTTEKLFF
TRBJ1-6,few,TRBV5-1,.,TGCGCCAGCACGGTGGAGGGGAGAACTTCACCCCTCCACTTT,CASTVEGRTSPLHF
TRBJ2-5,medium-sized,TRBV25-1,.,TGTGCCAGCAGTCCCCCCCGGTCAGGGGACCAAGAGACCCAGTACTTC,CASSPPRSGDQETQYF
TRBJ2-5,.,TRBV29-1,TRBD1,TGCAGCGTAAGAGACAGGGGAGAGACCCAGTACTTC,CSVRDRGETQYF